The clone carrying this T cell receptor (beta chain) has ten or more counts. CDR1 is DFQATT, CDR2 SNEGSKA, per germline (reference sequence). V lost 0 bases and J lost 7, with 12 bases in between. The CDR3 is 13 amino acids. This sample was included in a study of spatial heterogeneity in lung cancer. One entry per CDR3 protein results from TCRdb running MiXCR on the 5' RACE reads. This table has roughly 5,000 distinct CDR3 sequences, 3.5% to 4.5% appearing once. Time point noted: sample taken at primary tumor resection. Tumor, nontumor lung or frozen PBMC supplied whole RNA, sequenced without sorting. The TCR sequence derives from a male donor with early-stage non-small cell lung cancer. Source: normal lung tissue next to the tumor, taken at surgery. This chain connects TRBV20-1 to TRBJ1-2, with D possibly matching TRBD1 (5 bases). CDR3 protein: CSARDSGRGGYTF. The CDR3 DNA reads TGCAGTGCTAGAGACTCAGGGAGGGGTGGCTACACCTTC.